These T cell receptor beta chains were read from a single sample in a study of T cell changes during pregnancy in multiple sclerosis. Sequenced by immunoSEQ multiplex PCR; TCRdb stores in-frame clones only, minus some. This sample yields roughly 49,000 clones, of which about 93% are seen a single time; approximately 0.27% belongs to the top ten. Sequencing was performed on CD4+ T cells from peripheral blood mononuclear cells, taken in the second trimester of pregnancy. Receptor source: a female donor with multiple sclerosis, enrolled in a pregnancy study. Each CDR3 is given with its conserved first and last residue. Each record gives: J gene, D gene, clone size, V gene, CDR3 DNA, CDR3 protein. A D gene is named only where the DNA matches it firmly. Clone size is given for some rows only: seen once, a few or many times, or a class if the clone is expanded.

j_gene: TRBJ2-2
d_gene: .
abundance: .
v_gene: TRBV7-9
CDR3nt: TGTGCCAGCAGCATCCTCCGGCGGGGTTCCGGGGAGCTGTTTTTT
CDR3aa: CASSILRRGSGELFF

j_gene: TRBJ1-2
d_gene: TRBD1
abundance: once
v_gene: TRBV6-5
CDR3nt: TGTGCCAGCAGTTACGGACAGGGGAGGTACGGCTATGGCTACACCTTC
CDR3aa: CASSYGQGRYGYGYTF

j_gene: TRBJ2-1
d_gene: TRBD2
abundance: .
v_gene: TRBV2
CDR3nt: TGTGCCAGCCGCGGACTAGCCTACTTGAATGAGCAGTTCTTC
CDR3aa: CASRGLAYLNEQFF

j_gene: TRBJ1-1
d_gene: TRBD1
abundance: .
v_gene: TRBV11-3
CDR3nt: TGTGCCAGCAGCGCAGGGACAGCCCGGGGGAACACTGAAGCTTTCTTT
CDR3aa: CASSAGTARGNTEAFF

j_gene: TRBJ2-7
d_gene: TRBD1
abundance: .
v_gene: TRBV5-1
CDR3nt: TGCGCCAGCAGCTTGGGACAGGGAAGCTCCTACGAGCAGTACTTC
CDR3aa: CASSLGQGSSYEQYF

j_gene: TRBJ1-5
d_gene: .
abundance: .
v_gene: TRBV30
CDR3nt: TGTGCCTGGAGTCCCCCCCAGGGGCCCCAGCATTTT
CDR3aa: CAWSPPQGPQHF

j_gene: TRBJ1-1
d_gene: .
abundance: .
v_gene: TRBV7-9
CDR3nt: TGTGCCAGCAGCTTCATAAGACCGGGAACTGAAGCTTTCTTT
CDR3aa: CASSFIRPGTEAFF

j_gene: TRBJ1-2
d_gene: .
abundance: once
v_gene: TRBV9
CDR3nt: TGTGCCAGCAGCGTAGAACCCAAGGGGACAATTGGAGATGGCTACACCTTC
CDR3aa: CASSVEPKGTIGDGYTF

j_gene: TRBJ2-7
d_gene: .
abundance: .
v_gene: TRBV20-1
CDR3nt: TGCAGTGCTAGACTCGCTAACGAGCAGTACTTC
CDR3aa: CSARLANEQYF

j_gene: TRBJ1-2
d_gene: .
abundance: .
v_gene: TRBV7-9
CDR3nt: TGTGCCAGCAGCTTACTGGGCCTCCATGGCTACACCTTC
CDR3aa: CASSLLGLHGYTF

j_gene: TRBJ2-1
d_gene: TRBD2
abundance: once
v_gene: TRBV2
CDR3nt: TGTGCCAGCAGTGGACTAGCGGGCGCCTCCTACAATGAGCAGTTCTTC
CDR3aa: CASSGLAGASYNEQFF

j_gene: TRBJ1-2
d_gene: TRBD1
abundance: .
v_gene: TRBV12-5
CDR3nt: TGTGCTAGTGGTTTGGTTATGGGACAGGGTAGTAAGTACTATGGCTACACCTTC
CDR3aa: CASGLVMGQGSKYYGYTF

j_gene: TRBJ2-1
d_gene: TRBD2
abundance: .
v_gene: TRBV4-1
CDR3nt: TGCGCCAGCAGCCAAGGTCCCCCTCCTAGCGGGGCTACCTACAATGAGCAGTTCTTC
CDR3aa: CASSQGPPPSGATYNEQFF

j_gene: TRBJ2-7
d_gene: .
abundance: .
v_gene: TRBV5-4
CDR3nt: TGTGCCAGCAGCGCCGGTCGTTCCTACGAGCAGTACTTC
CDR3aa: CASSAGRSYEQYF

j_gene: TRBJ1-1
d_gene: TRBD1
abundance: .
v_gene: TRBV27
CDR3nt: TGTGCCAGCAGGGAGACAGGGGTGAGCACTGAAGCTTTCTTT
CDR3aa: CASRETGVSTEAFF

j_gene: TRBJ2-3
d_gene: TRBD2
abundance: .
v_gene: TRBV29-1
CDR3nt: TGCAGCGGAAGCGGGGCGATCACAGATACGCAGTATTTT
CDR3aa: CSGSGAITDTQYF

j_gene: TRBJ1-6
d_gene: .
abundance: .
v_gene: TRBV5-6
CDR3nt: TGTGCCAGCAGCTCAAAGCGGGGCCCCTCCTATAATTCACCCCTCCACTTT
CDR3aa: CASSSKRGPSYNSPLHF

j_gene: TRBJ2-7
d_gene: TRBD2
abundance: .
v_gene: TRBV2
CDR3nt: TGTGCCAGCAGTGTCATCAGGGCGGGGGGCGCCCCATTAAGCTCCTACGAGCAGTACTTC
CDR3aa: CASSVIRAGGAPLSSYEQYF

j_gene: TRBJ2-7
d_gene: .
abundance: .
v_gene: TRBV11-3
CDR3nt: TGTGCCAGCAGCTCGGGGTCTAACCTGGAGCAGTACTTC
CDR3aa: CASSSGSNLEQYF

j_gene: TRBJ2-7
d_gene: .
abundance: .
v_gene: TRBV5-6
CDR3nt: TGTGCCAGCAGCTCGGAAGAGGGGCAGTACTTC
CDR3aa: CASSSEEGQYF

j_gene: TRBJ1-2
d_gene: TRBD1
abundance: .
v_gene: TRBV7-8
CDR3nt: TGTGCCAGCAGCAACACTGGACAGGCCAGCTATGGCTACACCTTC
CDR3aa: CASSNTGQASYGYTF

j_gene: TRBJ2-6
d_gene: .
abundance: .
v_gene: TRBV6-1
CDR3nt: TGTGCCAGCAGTGGGGGCAGCTCTGGGGCCAACGTCCTGACTTTC
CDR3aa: CASSGGSSGANVLTF

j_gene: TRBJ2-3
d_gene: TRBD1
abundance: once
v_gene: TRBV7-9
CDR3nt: TGTGCCAGCAGCATCACAGGGGGTTCAGCAGATACGCAGTATTTT
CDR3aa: CASSITGGSADTQYF

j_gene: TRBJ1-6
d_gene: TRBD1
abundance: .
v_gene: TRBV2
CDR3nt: TGTGCCAGCAGTGAAGTAGGGACAGGGGGTGTTAATTCACCCCTCCACTTT
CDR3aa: CASSEVGTGGVNSPLHF

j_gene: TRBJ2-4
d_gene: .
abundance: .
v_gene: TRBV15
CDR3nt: TGTGCCACCAGCAGAGATGGGGCTGCAGCCAAAAACATTCAGTACTTC
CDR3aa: CATSRDGAAAKNIQYF

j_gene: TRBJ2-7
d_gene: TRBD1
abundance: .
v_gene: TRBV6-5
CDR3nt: TGTGCCAGCAGTTCCAACAGGGGTTGGAGGTCCTACGAGCAGTACTTC
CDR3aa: CASSSNRGWRSYEQYF

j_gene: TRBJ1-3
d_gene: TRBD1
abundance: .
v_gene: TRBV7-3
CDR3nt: TGTGCCAGCAGCCTCACAGGGGGAGAAGGAAACACCATATATTTT
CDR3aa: CASSLTGGEGNTIYF

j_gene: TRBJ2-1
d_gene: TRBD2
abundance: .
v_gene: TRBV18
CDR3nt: TGTGCCAGCTCACCCCTAGCGGGGGGGCTCCATGAGCAGTTCTTC
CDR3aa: CASSPLAGGLHEQFF

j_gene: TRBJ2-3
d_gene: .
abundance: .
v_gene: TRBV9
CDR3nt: TGTGCCAGCAGCCTCCGGGCTAGCCTAGTGGCAGATACGCAGTATTTT
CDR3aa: CASSLRASLVADTQYF

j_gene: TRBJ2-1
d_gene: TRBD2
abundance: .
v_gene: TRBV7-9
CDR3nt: TGTGCCAGCAGCTCGACTAGCGGGGGATCTAATGAGCAGTTCTTC
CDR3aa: CASSSTSGGSNEQFF

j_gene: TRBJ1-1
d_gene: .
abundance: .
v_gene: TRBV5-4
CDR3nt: TGTGCCAGCAGCTTCGGACAAGGAACTGAAGCTTTCTTT
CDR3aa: CASSFGQGTEAFF

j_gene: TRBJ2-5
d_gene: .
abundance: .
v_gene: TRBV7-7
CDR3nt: TGTGCTAGCAGCTTTCAACGGGATGAGACCCAGTACTTC
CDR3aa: CASSFQRDETQYF

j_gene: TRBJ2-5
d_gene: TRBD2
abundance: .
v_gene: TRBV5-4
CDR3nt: TGTGCCAGCAGCTTGGGCGCTAGCGGTAACCAAGAGACCCAGTACTTC
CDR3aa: CASSLGASGNQETQYF

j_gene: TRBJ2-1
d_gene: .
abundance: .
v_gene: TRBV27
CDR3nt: TGTGCCAGAGACTTGGGGGCAAGTGAGCAGTTCTTC
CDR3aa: CARDLGASEQFF

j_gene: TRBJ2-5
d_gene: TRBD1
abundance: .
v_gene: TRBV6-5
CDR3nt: TGTGCCGCGGGGACAGGAGAGACCCAGTACTTC
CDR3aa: CAAGTGETQYF

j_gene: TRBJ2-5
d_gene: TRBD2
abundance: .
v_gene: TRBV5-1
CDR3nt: TGCGCCAGCAGCTCCGGGGGGGGGACGACCCAGTACTTC
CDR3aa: CASSSGGGTTQYF

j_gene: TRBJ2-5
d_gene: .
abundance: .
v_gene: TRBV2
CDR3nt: TGTGCCAGCAGTGAAAGGGGTAGTAGTGAGACCCAGTACTTC
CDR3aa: CASSERGSSETQYF

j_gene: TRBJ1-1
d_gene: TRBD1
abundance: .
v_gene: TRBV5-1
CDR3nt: TGCGCCAGCAGCTCCGGAGGACAGGCGGCAGCTTTCTTT
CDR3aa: CASSSGGQAAAFF

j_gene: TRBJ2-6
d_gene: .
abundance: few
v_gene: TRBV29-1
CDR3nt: TGCAGCGTCAATTCTGGGGCCAACGTCCTGACTTTC
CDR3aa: CSVNSGANVLTF

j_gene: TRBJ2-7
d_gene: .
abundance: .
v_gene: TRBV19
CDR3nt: TGTGCCAGTAGTATAGTTGGGGGGTACGAGCAGTACTTC
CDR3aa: CASSIVGGYEQYF

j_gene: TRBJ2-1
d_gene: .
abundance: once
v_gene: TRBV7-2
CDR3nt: TGTGCCAGCTCTTTAATCAATGAGCAGTTCTTC
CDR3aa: CASSLINEQFF

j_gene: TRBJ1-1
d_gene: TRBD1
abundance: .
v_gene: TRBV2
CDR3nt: TGTGCCAGCAGTGAGAGGGACAGGTTGGCTTTCTTT
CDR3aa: CASSERDRLAFF

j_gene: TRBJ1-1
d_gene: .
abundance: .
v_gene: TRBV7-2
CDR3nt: TGTGCCAGCAGCCCACGGGACTCGAACACTGAAGCTTTCTTT
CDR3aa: CASSPRDSNTEAFF

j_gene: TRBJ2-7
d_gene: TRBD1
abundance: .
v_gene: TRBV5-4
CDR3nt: TGTGCCAGCAGCCCTAGGGGGCAGCGGAGCTCCTACGAGCAGTACTTC
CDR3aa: CASSPRGQRSSYEQYF

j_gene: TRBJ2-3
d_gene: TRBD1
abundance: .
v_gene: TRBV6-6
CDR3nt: TGTGCCAGCAGTCTCAGGACAGGAGGCACAGATACGCAGTATTTT
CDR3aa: CASSLRTGGTDTQYF

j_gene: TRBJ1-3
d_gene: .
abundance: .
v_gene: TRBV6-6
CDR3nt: TGTGCCAGCAGCACCTTCAGGGGAGTGGGAAACACCATATATTTT
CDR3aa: CASSTFRGVGNTIYF

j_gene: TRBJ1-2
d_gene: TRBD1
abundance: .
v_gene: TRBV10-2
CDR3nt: TGCGCCAGCATGAGGACAGGGCTTTATTCAACTAACTATGGCTACACCTTC
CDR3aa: CASMRTGLYSTNYGYTF

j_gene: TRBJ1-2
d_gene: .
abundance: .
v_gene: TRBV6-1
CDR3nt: TGTGCCAGCAGTGAAGCGATTGAGCGGCTTCTCAACTATGGCTACACCTTC
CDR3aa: CASSEAIERLLNYGYTF

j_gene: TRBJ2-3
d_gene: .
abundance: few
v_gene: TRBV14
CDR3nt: TGTGCCAGCAGCCCCGGGAACACAGATACGCAGTATTTT
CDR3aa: CASSPGNTDTQYF

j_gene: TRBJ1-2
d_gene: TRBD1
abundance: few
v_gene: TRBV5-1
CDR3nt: TGCGCCAGCGGGAACAGGGGGAGACCTTATGGCTACACCTTC
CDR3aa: CASGNRGRPYGYTF